The 27 T cell receptor beta chains below were found in one sample sequenced in a study of CD8 T cells in Susac syndrome. Reverse transcription of roughly 0.45 to 1 ug RNA was performed with random hexamers. TCRdb passed the immunoSEQ multiplex PCR reads through MiXCR, listing each CDR3 protein once. In the table there are around 130,000 distinct CDR3 sequences, under 95% of which are singletons. Material: CD8+ T cells from PBMCs. These receptors originate from a human donor with multiple sclerosis.

The chain is built from TRBV29-1 and TRBJ1-5, with 7 bases matching TRBD1. The CDR3 covers 13 residues. Germline V CDR1 and CDR2: SQVTM, ANQGSEA. J was trimmed by 7 bases and V by 4 bases; bases with no gene match: 7. The CDR3 DNA sequence: TGCAGCGTTGTTAGGGGGCCCGGGCAGCCCCAGCATTTT. This codes for CSVVRGPGQPQHF.

This chain uses TRBV6-4 with TRBJ1-2; D uncertain. The CDR3 loop spans 12 amino acids. Germline CDR1 is MRHNA and CDR2 is SNTAGT. The ends were cut back, 4 bases at V and 1 base at J, with 4 bases in the middle. CDR3 sequence: CASSGDNYGYTF. In DNA, the CDR3 is TGTGCCAGCAGTGGAGATAACTATGGCTACACCTTC.

The CDR3 DNA reads TGCGCCAGCAGCCAAGAAGCGATTTTGTCAGACTACGAGCAGTACTTC. It is translated as CASSQEAILSDYEQYF. The rearrangement uses TRBV4-1 and TRBJ2-7; D is ambiguous. V lost 0 bases, J lost 3 bases, and 15 bases lay in between. Germline assignment: CDR1 MGHRA and CDR2 YSYEKL. The CDR3 contains 16 residues.

This chain connects TRBV30 to TRBJ1-3; unclear D gene. Germline CDR1 GTSNPN, CDR2 SVGIG (reference sequence). Trimming stripped 2 bases from V and 1 base from J, with 12 bases between. The CDR3 runs 15 residues. The CDR3 sequence: CAWSSRVFSGNTIYF. The CDR3 DNA is TGTGCCTGGAGTTCTAGGGTTTTTTCTGGAAACACCATATATTTT.

This clonotype showed up just once. The rearrangement joins TRBV4-3 to TRBJ2-3; no clear D. The CDR3 is 14 residues long. Germline lookup yields CDR1 LGHNA and CDR2 YSLEER. V lost 5 bases and J lost 1, with 10 bases in between. Here the CDR3 DNA reads TGCGCCAGCAGCTCGTTTGGGGGCACAGATACGCAGTATTTT. This translates into CASSSFGGTDTQYF.

V usage is TRBV7-2 and J usage is TRBJ1-1; the D gene is possibly TRBD1 (6 bases). Deletions cut 5 bases from V and 1 base from J, with 11 bases between. This CDR3 is built from 14 residues. Germline V gene lookup returns CDR1 SGHTA and CDR2 FQGNSA. In nucleotides, the CDR3 is TGTGCCAGCAGCCACCCGGGGGCGAACACTGAAGCTTTCTTT. It encodes CASSHPGANTEAFF.

J is TRBJ2-2 and V is TRBV20-1; 9 bases align to TRBD1. The CDR3 runs to 12 residues. After removal of 5 bases from V and 8 bases from J, the junction contained 3 bases not matched to a gene. CDR1 is DFQATT and CDR2 is SNEGSKA in the germline V gene (reference sequence). The CDR3 sequence: CSARTGVGELFF. CDR3 nucleotides: TGCAGTGCTCGGACAGGGGTTGGGGAGCTGTTTTTT.

The V gene is TRBV27, the J gene TRBJ2-1, with 7 bases matching TRBD1. Looked up from germline, CDR1 is MNHEY and CDR2 is SMNVEV (reference sequence). This CDR3 region has 11 residues. V shed 2 bases, J shed 14 bases, and the junction held 3 bases outside the gene matches. CDR3 sequence reads: CASSLGTAEFF. For the CDR3, the DNA is TGTGCCAGCAGTTTAGGGACAGCCGAGTTCTTC.

The chain carries TRBV4-1 and TRBJ2-7, with D tentatively TRBD2 (5 bases). The CDR3 contains 14 residues. CDR1 MGHRA and CDR2 YSYEKL come from the germline V gene. V lost 0 bases and J 2 bases, leaving 8 bases between the germline ends. Here the CDR3 reads CASSQDTLAYEQYF. The CDR3 DNA reads as TGCGCCAGCAGCCAAGATACACTAGCCTACGAGCAGTACTTC.

The rearrangement links TRBV11-2 to TRBJ2-1; D possibly corresponds to TRBD2 (5 bases). The CDR3 loop spans 13 amino acids. The germline V gene encodes CDR1 SGHAT and CDR2 FQNNGV. V shed 5 bases and J shed 0 bases, with 5 bases lying between them. The CDR3 reads CASSRDSYNEQFF. The CDR3 bases are TGTGCCAGCAGCCGGGACTCCTACAATGAGCAGTTCTTC.

The V and J genes are TRBV5-1 and TRBJ2-2, with a possible D match to TRBD2 (5 bases). CDR1 is SGHRS, CDR2 YFSETQ, per germline. The length of the CDR3 is 18 residues. The V end lost 4 bases, the J end lost 7 bases, and 26 bases lay between the germline ends. The CDR3 DNA is TGCGCCAGCAGCCCAGGCGTCAAGGGTCAGCCCGGGGACGGGGAGCTGTTTTTT. Translation: CASSPGVKGQPGDGELFF. The full variable domain, its missing parts supplied by reference TRBV5-1 and TRBJ2-2, is KAGVTQTPRYLIKTRGQQVTLSCSPISGHRSVSWYQQTPGQGLQFLFEYFSETQRNKGNFPGRFSGRQFSNSRSEMNVSTLELGDSALYLCASSPGVKGQPGDGELFFGEGSRLTVL.

This clonotype occurred once. This chain connects TRBV4-1 to TRBJ2-5, with D maybe TRBD2 (6 bases). Trimming cost V 3 bases and J 5 bases, with 13 bases left between them. This CDR3 is 14 amino acids long. The germline gives CDR1 MGHRA, CDR2 YSYEKL. Here the CDR3 DNA reads TGCGCCAGCAGCCACCCTCTCGGGAGCGAGACCCAGTACTTC. This codes for CASSHPLGSETQYF.

This sequence joins TRBV7-2 and TRBJ2-1, with D perhaps being TRBD1 or TRBD2 (5 bases each). Germline CDR1 reads SGHTA; CDR2 reads FQGNSA. CDR3 size: 13 residues. V dropped 8 bases and J dropped 3 bases, with 11 bases sitting between them. The CDR3 is CASQGPLYNEQFF. As DNA, the CDR3 is TGTGCCAGCCAGGGACCCCTCTACAATGAGCAGTTCTTC.

The chain couples TRBV20-1 to TRBJ2-5; D possibly corresponds to TRBD1 (6 bases). The CDR3 consists of 15 residues. Germline CDR1 reads DFQATT; CDR2 reads SNEGSKA (reference sequence). The V end lost 4 bases, the J end lost 2 bases, and 17 bases lay between the germline ends. CDR3 nucleotide sequence: TGCAGTGCTACGTCATACGGACAGCGGCAAGAGACCCAGTACTTC. It codes for CSATSYGQRQETQYF.

The chain is built from TRBV2 and TRBJ2-3; 10 positions agree with TRBD1. CDR3 length: 14 amino acids. Per the germline V gene, CDR1 is SNHLY and CDR2 is FYNNEI. J was trimmed by 5 bases and V by 6 bases; bases with no gene match: 5. CDR3 sequence: CASSDRGRVDTQYF. The CDR3 DNA sequence: TGTGCCAGCAGCGACAGGGGGCGAGTAGATACGCAGTATTTT.

The rearrangement joins TRBV25-1 to TRBJ2-2, with D perhaps TRBD2 (5 bases). Trimming left V 2 bases short and J 1 base short, with 14 bases between. CDR3 length equals 17 residues. Germline lookup yields CDR1 MGHDK and CDR2 SYGVNS. The CDR3 loop is CASSERRTSRNTGELFF. The CDR3 DNA reads TGTGCCAGCAGTGAACGAAGGACTTCTAGGAACACCGGGGAGCTGTTTTTT. Looking up the rest from reference TRBV25-1 and TRBJ2-2 gives the full variable domain: EADIYQTPRYLVIGTGKKITLECSQTMGHDKMYWYQQDPGMELHLIHYSYGVNSTEKGDLSSESTVSRIRTEHFPLTLESARPSHTSQYLCASSERRTSRNTGELFFGEGSRLTVL.

This clonotype was seen a single time. The chain carries TRBV27 and TRBJ1-6, with D maybe TRBD1 (5 bases). V gave up 3 bases and J gave up 7 bases, with 10 bases separating them. The germline V gene encodes CDR1 MNHEY and CDR2 SMNVEV (reference sequence). The CDR3 runs 14 residues. The chain's CDR3 is CASSFGGGNSPLHF. The CDR3 region has the DNA TGTGCCAGCAGTTTCGGGGGTGGGAATTCACCCCTCCACTTT.

This clonotype has a handful of counts. V gene TRBV15 combines with J gene TRBJ1-5; D ambiguous. V was trimmed by 7 bases and J by 5 bases, leaving 12 bases between them. Germline V gene sequence: CDR1 LNHNV, CDR2 YYDKDF (reference sequence). The CDR3 is 13 residues long. CDR3 residues: CATKTSGDQPQHF. CDR3 DNA: TGTGCCACCAAAACCTCGGGTGATCAGCCCCAGCATTTT.

The CDR3 loop reads CASSGTSASYEQYF. The CDR3 DNA reads TGTGCCAGCAGCGGGACTAGCGCCTCCTACGAGCAGTACTTC. The V call is TRBV12-3 or TRBV12-4, the J call TRBJ2-7; 10 positions agree with TRBD2. The CDR3 loop spans 14 amino acids. V lost 6 bases and J lost 0; bases outside the gene matches: 2.

J is TRBJ2-5 and V is TRBV7-9; D unresolved. CDR1 and CDR2 (germline): SEHNR, FQNEAQ (reference sequence). Trimming left V 7 bases short and J 3 bases short, with 9 bases between. This CDR3 has 12 residues. The CDR3 protein is CASTSLEETQYF. CDR3 sequence (DNA): TGTGCCAGCACCAGCCTAGAAGAGACCCAGTACTTC.

V and J are TRBV7-3 and TRBJ2-1, with D possibly TRBD2 on 6 matching bases. The germline V gene encodes CDR1 SGHTA and CDR2 FQGTGA. Trimming stripped 2 bases from V and 14 bases from J, with 19 bases between. CDR3 length equals 14 residues. The CDR3 bases are TGTGCCAGCAGCTTAGGAGGGGAGGCGGTTGCGGAGTTCTTC. It translates to CASSLGGEAVAEFF.

The chain combines TRBV27 with TRBJ2-5, with 9 bases identical to TRBD2. Per the germline V gene, CDR1 is MNHEY and CDR2 is SMNVEV (reference sequence). V dropped 2 bases and J dropped 5; count of bases not matched to a gene: 6. The CDR3 runs 15 residues. The CDR3: CASSLTSGLAETQYF. DNA of the CDR3: TGTGCCAGCAGTTTAACTAGCGGGCTGGCGGAGACCCAGTACTTC.

The J gene is TRBJ1-1, the V gene TRBV20-1; D not resolved. The CDR3 covers 14 residues. Germline V gene lookup returns CDR1 DFQATT and CDR2 SNEGSKA (reference sequence). V lost 4 bases and J lost 0, with 12 bases in between. The CDR3 here is CSAIDRALNTEAFF. CDR3 nucleotides: TGCAGTGCTATAGATCGGGCCTTGAACACTGAAGCTTTCTTT.

V and J are TRBV13 and TRBJ1-6; a weak D match, TRBD1 (5 bases). There are 14 residues in the CDR3. Germline loops: CDR1 PRHDT, CDR2 FYEKMQ (reference sequence). Trimming left V 0 bases short and J 7 bases short, with 7 bases between. DNA of the CDR3: TGTGCCAGCAGCTTAGGGCAGGGCAATTCACCCCTCCACTTT. It codes for CASSLGQGNSPLHF.

The chain links TRBV20-1 to TRBJ2-7; D may be TRBD1 (6 bases). Germline loops: CDR1 DFQATT, CDR2 SNEGSKA (reference sequence). V lost 0 bases, J lost 2 bases, and 20 bases lay in between. The CDR3 extends over 17 amino acids. The CDR3 region has the DNA TGCAGTGCTAGAGATTTAAACCCCCAGGGGACAACCTACGAGCAGTACTTC. Translation: CSARDLNPQGTTYEQYF.

The chain is built from TRBV12-3 or TRBV12-4 and TRBJ1-4; 7 nucleotides line up with TRBD1. CDR3 length: 13 amino acids. J was trimmed by 8 bases and V by 5 bases; bases with no gene match: 5. CDR3 amino acids: CASSRGLREKLFF. The CDR3 DNA follows: TGTGCCAGCAGTAGGGGGCTTAGGGAAAAACTGTTTTTT.

This clonotype was counted once. V gene TRBV27 combines with J gene TRBJ1-2; D is perhaps TRBD1 (6 bases). The CDR3 is made up of 14 amino acids. Germline CDR1 is MNHEY and CDR2 is SMNVEV (reference sequence). V lost 2 bases and J lost 5, with 12 bases in between. CDR3 region: CASSLAGQLYGYTF. The CDR3 DNA is TGTGCCAGCAGTTTAGCCGGACAGCTATATGGCTACACCTTC.